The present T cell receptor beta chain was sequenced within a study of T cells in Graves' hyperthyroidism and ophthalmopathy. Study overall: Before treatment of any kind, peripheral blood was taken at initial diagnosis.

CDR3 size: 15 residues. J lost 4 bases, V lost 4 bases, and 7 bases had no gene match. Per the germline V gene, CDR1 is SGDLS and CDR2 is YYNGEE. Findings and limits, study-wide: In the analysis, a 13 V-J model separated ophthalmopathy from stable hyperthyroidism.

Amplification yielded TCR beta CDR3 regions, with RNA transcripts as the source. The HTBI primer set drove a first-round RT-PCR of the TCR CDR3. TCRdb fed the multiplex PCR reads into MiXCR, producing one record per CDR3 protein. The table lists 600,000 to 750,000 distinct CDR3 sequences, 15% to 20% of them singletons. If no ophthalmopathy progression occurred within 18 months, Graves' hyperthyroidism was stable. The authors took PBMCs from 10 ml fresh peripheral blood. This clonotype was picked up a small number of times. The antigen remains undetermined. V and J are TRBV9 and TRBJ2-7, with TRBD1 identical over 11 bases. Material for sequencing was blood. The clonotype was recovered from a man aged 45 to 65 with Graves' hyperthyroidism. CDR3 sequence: CASSSRGQGGYEQYF. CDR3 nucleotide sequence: TGTGCCAGCAGCTCCCGGGGACAGGGGGGTTACGAGCAGTACTTC.